This entry lists 11 T cell receptor beta chains sequenced from one sample in a study of PD-1 blockade in classical Hodgkin lymphoma. Time point denoted: cycle 4 day 1 (C4D1), after 5 to 7 weeks of nivolumab. All the patients suffered relapse after autologous stem cell transplantation, and brentuximab vedotin exposure differed. Researchers report purifying CD4+ T cells from thawed PBMCs by magnetic negative selection. TCRdb keeps only in-frame clones here, not all; method: immunoSEQ multiplex PCR. The table records 10,000 to 15,000 clones, approximately 80% of them present only once. The sequencing used CD4+ T cells from blood, collected before the fourth cycle of nivolumab. The receptors here all came from a human donor with classical Hodgkin lymphoma.

The rearrangement uses TRBV28 and TRBJ2-2; no clear D. V lost 6 bases, J lost 7 bases, and 12 bases lay in between. The CDR3 has 13 residues. Germline lookup yields CDR1 MDHEN and CDR2 SYDVKM. The CDR3 here is CASSWTDRGELFF. The DNA of the CDR3 is TGTGCCAGCAGCTGGACCGACCGCGGGGAGCTGTTTTTT.

The CDR3 loop reads CASSQFSYTFNEKLFF. Written as DNA, the CDR3 is TGCGCCAGCAGCCAATTTTCTTACACGTTTAATGAAAAACTGTTTTTT. The rearrangement uses TRBV4-1 and TRBJ1-4; D gene uncertain. Germline V gives CDR1 MGHRA, CDR2 YSYEKL. There are 16 residues in the CDR3. Trimming removed 2 bases from V and 4 bases from J, with 14 bases in between.

The chain joins TRBV28 to TRBJ2-7; 7 bases line up with TRBD2. Germline CDR1 MDHEN, CDR2 SYDVKM. Trimming cost V 1 base and J 5 bases; bases outside gene matches: 14. The CDR3 sequence is 17 residues long. In nucleotides, the CDR3 is TGTGCCAGCAGTTTATACCCAGGAGGGGCAAGCGGGGACGAGCAGTACTTC. As protein: CASSLYPGGASGDEQYF.

CDR3 residues: CASSIEYNEQFF. Here the CDR3 DNA reads TGTGCCAGTAGTATAGAATACAATGAGCAGTTCTTC. This chain links TRBV19 with TRBJ2-1; D gene unclear. The V and J ends lost 0 bases and 4 bases respectively, with 1 base between them. Germline CDR1 and CDR2: LNHDA and SQIVND (reference sequence). The CDR3 is made up of 12 amino acids. Based on the CDR3 plus reference TRBV19 and TRBJ2-1, the full variable domain is DGGITQSPKYLFRKEGQNVTLSCEQNLNHDAMYWYRQDPGQGLRLIYYSQIVNDFQKGDIAEGYSVSREKKESFPLTVTSAQKNPTAFYLCASSIEYNEQFFGPGTRLTVL.

This clone was counted only a few times. V is TRBV19 and J is TRBJ1-5, with 7 positions matching TRBD1. Per the germline V gene, CDR1 is LNHDA and CDR2 is SQIVND (reference sequence). V dropped 3 bases and J dropped 1; count of bases not matched to a gene: 12. This CDR3 has 18 residues. CDR3 amino acids: CASSMRGGQASSNQPQHF. In DNA, the CDR3 is TGTGCCAGTAGTATGAGGGGTGGACAGGCGTCGAGCAATCAGCCCCAGCATTTT.

The V gene is TRBV11-2, the J gene TRBJ2-5; a weak D match, TRBD2 (6 bases). V shed 5 bases and J shed 3 bases, with 13 bases lying between them. The CDR3 has 14 amino acids. Germline V gene sequence: CDR1 SGHAT, CDR2 FQNNGV. CDR3 in DNA: TGTGCCAGCAGCCCGCGACTAGGAGAAGAGACCCAGTACTTC. Translation: CASSPRLGEETQYF.

The CDR3 is CASSQMGEVEYF. The DNA of the CDR3 is TGTGCCAGCAGCCAAATGGGAGAGGTTGAGTACTTC. The genes are TRBV14 and TRBJ2-7; perhaps TRBD2 as D (5 bases). The CDR3 runs 12 residues. Trimming took 2 bases from V and 11 from J, leaving 13 bases between them. In germline, CDR1 is SGHDN, CDR2 FVKESK.

The chain joins TRBV7-7 to TRBJ2-1; D is unclear. V was clipped by 1 base and J by 6 bases, with 7 bases between them. CDR3 length: 13 residues. Germline CDR1 SSHAT, CDR2 FNYEAQ (reference sequence). The CDR3: CASSLDLLNEQFF. Written as DNA, the CDR3 is TGTGCCAGCAGCTTAGACTTACTCAATGAGCAGTTCTTC.

This chain links TRBV28 with TRBJ2-2; D might be TRBD1 (6 bases). The V end was cut by 7 bases, the J end by 4 bases, with 13 bases between. Germline loops: CDR1 MDHEN, CDR2 SYDVKM. There are 14 residues in the CDR3. CDR3 DNA sequence: TGTGCCAGCAAAGGCCCAGGGGCCACCGGGGAGCTGTTTTTT. Protein product: CASKGPGATGELFF.

The chain is built from TRBV5-6 and TRBJ2-3, with a weak D call TRBD2 (5 bases). Trimming pared 0 bases from V and 6 bases from J, leaving 11 bases between. This CDR3 is built from 14 residues. Germline CDR1 and CDR2: SGHDT and YYEEEE. The CDR3 DNA sequence: TGTGCCAGCAGCTTGGCGGGGTTCGGGGATACGCAGTATTTT. Translation: CASSLAGFGDTQYF.

This clone turned up a few times. The V call is TRBV9, the J call TRBJ1-2, with 7 bases that match TRBD1. CDR1 and CDR2 from the germline V gene are SGDLS and YYNGEE. This CDR3 is 14 amino acids long. V lost 3 bases and J lost 6; bases outside the gene matches: 8. Written as DNA, the CDR3 is TGTGCCAGCAGCGCCGCGACAGGGAAGGATGGCTACACCTTC. Its protein is CASSAATGKDGYTF.